This entry describes one TCR beta chain. This sample is drawn from a study of radiation and T cells in renal cell carcinoma. The treatment: treatment-naive control, cytoreductive nephrectomy. Control tumors came from a handful of females and 11 males, aged about 35 to 90. Sequencing was performed with immunoSEQ multiplex PCR; in TCRdb, only in-frame clones are kept and a portion is missing. Of about 10,000 clones listed, about three fifths are singletons. This specimen was tumor tissue, taken from a patient whose treatment was nephrectomy without radiotherapy. This TCR came from a man aged 35-49 years with renal cell carcinoma.

The CDR3 DNA reads TGTGCCAGCAGGGACTCCAAGAACACTGAAGCTTTCTTT. Translation: CASRDSKNTEAFF. The rearrangement joins TRBV2 to TRBJ1-1; D is uncertain. Trimming shortened V by 6 bases and J by 1 base, and 9 bases separated the two germline ends. Germline values: CDR1 SNHLY, CDR2 FYNNEI. This CDR3 comprises 13 residues.